The rows below give T cell receptor beta chains drawn from one sample of a study of T cell repertoires in cytomegalovirus infection. These receptors' targets are unknown. TCRdb independently ran MiXCR on the reads; one entry per CDR3 protein. Here the sample spans approximately 70,000 distinct CDR3 sequences, about 22% being singletons. The sample comprised PBMCs, sequenced either directly or after in vitro stimulation (not recorded which). The origin of the receptors is a human donor in good health (CMV status not recorded). Some clones in this sample may be carry-over from other donors' samples. Both conserved end residues are part of each CDR3. The D gene is left open where the match is weak. Size tells how often a clone was seen (once, few, many) or the class of an expanded clone, and some rows leave it out.

V,D,size,J,DNA,CDR3
TRBV7-6,TRBD1,few,TRBJ1-4,TGTGCCAGCAGCTTAGCCGACAGGGAGGTTGAAAAACTGTTTTTT,CASSLADREVEKLFF
TRBV12-3/TRBV12-4,-,-,TRBJ2-7,TGTGCCAGCAGTTTACCCACGGAGCACTACGAGCAGTACTTC,CASSLPTEHYEQYF
TRBV19,TRBD2,few,TRBJ2-1,TGTGCCAGTACGGGGGGGATAGCGGGAGGGTATAATGAGCAGTTCTTC,CASTGGIAGGYNEQFF
TRBV11-2,TRBD1,-,TRBJ1-3,TGTGCCAGCAGCTCCTTAAAGACAGGGCTGGACACCATATATTTT,CASSSLKTGLDTIYF
TRBV19,TRBD1,-,TRBJ2-5,TGTGCCAGTAGTGTTGGGACAGTCCAAGAGACCCAGTACTTC,CASSVGTVQETQYF
TRBV12-3/TRBV12-4,-,-,TRBJ1-1,TGTGCCAGCAGTTCCGAAGGTGCCCGCGACACTGAAGCTTTCTTT,CASSSEGARDTEAFF
TRBV6-2/TRBV6-3,-,few,TRBJ2-2,TGTGCCAGCAGTTACGCAGGGGCAGACACCGGGGAGCTGTTTTTT,CASSYAGADTGELFF
TRBV6-1,TRBD1,many,TRBJ1-1,TGTGCCAGCAGCCACAGGGGCATGAACACTGAAGCTTTCTTT,CASSHRGMNTEAFF
TRBV7-9,TRBD1,many,TRBJ2-7,TGTGCCAGCAGCTGGGGGACAGGGATTAGGAGGGATAAAGACTCCTACGAGCAGTACTTC,CASSWGTGIRRDKDSYEQYF
TRBV13,-,-,TRBJ2-7,TGTGCCAGCAGCGGAAGGCAGGGCCCCGACACCACAACCTACGAGCAGTACTTC,CASSGRQGPDTTTYEQYF
TRBV5-5,-,-,TRBJ2-4,TGTGCCAGCAGCGACGGTGGGTTTCAGTACTTC,CASSDGGFQYF
TRBV7-9,TRBD1,few,TRBJ1-1,TGTGCCAGCAGCAATAGGGACAGGGGAAACACTGAAGCTTTCTTT,CASSNRDRGNTEAFF
TRBV19,TRBD1,-,TRBJ1-2,TGTGCCAGTAGGGACCCCGGACAGGGGTATGGCTACACCTTC,CASRDPGQGYGYTF
TRBV9,TRBD2,-,TRBJ2-1,TGTGCCAGCAGCGTAGGGACTAGTTATGAGCAGTTCTTC,CASSVGTSYEQFF
TRBV4-1,TRBD1,-,TRBJ2-1,TGCGCCAGCAGCCAAGGGACAGGAGGCTTACTTACTCTCGGTGAGCAGTTCTTC,CASSQGTGGLLTLGEQFF
TRBV20-1,-,-,TRBJ2-6,TGCAGTGCCACCCGGGCCTCTGGGGCCAACGTCCTGACTTTC,CSATRASGANVLTF
TRBV20-1,-,-,TRBJ2-5,TGCAGTGCTAGAGTTGGGCTAGCTATAGACCAAGAGACCCAGTACTTC,CSARVGLAIDQETQYF
TRBV7-2,-,few,TRBJ2-1,TGTGCCAGCAGCCCTATAAAGGACTTGTACAATGAGCAGTTCTTC,CASSPIKDLYNEQFF
TRBV15,TRBD2,-,TRBJ2-1,TGTGCCACCAGCAGACTTTCCCTAGCGGACTACAATGAGCAGTTCTTC,CATSRLSLADYNEQFF
TRBV2,TRBD1,-,TRBJ1-3,TGTGCCAGCAGTTCGGACAGGACCTCTGGAAACACCATATATTTT,CASSSDRTSGNTIYF
TRBV12-3/TRBV12-4,TRBD2,-,TRBJ2-4,TGTGCCAGCAGTCCCAGACTAGCCCAACTAGCCAAAAACATTCAGTACTTC,CASSPRLAQLAKNIQYF
TRBV4-1,-,few,TRBJ1-2,TGCGCCAGCAGCCATACTCAGGGTGATACTGGCTACACCTTC,CASSHTQGDTGYTF
TRBV12-3/TRBV12-4,-,many,TRBJ1-2,TGTGCCAGCAGTTTCGCCAGGGATGGCTACACCTTC,CASSFARDGYTF
TRBV19,-,-,TRBJ1-1,TGTGCCAGTAGTACTACGGGACAGAACACTGAAGCTTTCTTT,CASSTTGQNTEAFF
TRBV9,TRBD2,few,TRBJ2-7,TGTGCCAGCAGCCGAGGACTAGCGGGAGGGAGGTACGAGCAGTACTTC,CASSRGLAGGRYEQYF
TRBV4-3,TRBD2,-,TRBJ2-1,TGCGCCAGCAGCCAAGATCGGGACTATAACAATGAGCAGTTCTTC,CASSQDRDYNNEQFF
TRBV20-1,TRBD1,-,TRBJ2-6,TGCAGTGCCCACAGGGGGACTGGGGCCAACGTCCTGACTTTC,CSAHRGTGANVLTF
TRBV6-2/TRBV6-3,TRBD2,-,TRBJ2-5,TGTGCCAGCAGTGCAACGACAGCGGGGGAGACCCAGTACTTC,CASSATTAGETQYF
TRBV7-8,-,many,TRBJ2-5,TGTGCCAGCAGCTCCAGTCATCGGCGCGCCCCCACGGCCCAGTACTTC,CASSSSHRRAPTAQYF
TRBV7-8,-,-,TRBJ1-1,TGTGCCAGCAGCTTAGGGGCCCCGGGGCCCACTGAAGCTTTCTTT,CASSLGAPGPTEAFF
TRBV19,-,few,TRBJ1-1,TGTGCCTCCCTCGGGCAGATGAACACTGAAGCTTTCTTT,CASLGQMNTEAFF
TRBV7-9,-,-,TRBJ2-4,TGTGCCAGCAGCTTCCCGGGGGCAGGGTGGACCAAAAACATTCAGTACTTC,CASSFPGAGWTKNIQYF
TRBV7-2,TRBD2,-,TRBJ2-3,TGTGCCAGCAGCAAGGGACTAGGTCCCGATACGCAGTATTTT,CASSKGLGPDTQYF
TRBV7-2,-,many,TRBJ1-1,TGTGCCAGCAGCAGCCAGAAGGACACTGAAGCTTTCTTT,CASSSQKDTEAFF
TRBV11-1,TRBD2,-,TRBJ2-1,TGTGCCAGCAGCTCTTTCTTTGCGGGAGAGGATGAGCAGTTCTTC,CASSSFFAGEDEQFF
TRBV20-1,-,few,TRBJ2-1,TGCAGTGCCCAACCCCAAAGGGGAAGCTCCTACAATGAGCAGTTCTTC,CSAQPQRGSSYNEQFF
TRBV2,-,-,TRBJ1-1,TGTGCCAGCAGTGAATCACCAGCACCTGAAGCTTTCTTT,CASSESPAPEAFF
TRBV7-2,-,-,TRBJ2-5,TGTGCCAGCAGCCTCGATTTTGGCGGGCGGACCCAGTACTTC,CASSLDFGGRTQYF
TRBV2,-,few,TRBJ2-6,TGTGCCAGCAGTGAAGCGGGAGCTGGGGCCAACGTCCTGACTTTC,CASSEAGAGANVLTF
TRBV28,-,-,TRBJ1-2,TGTGCCAGCCGTGACCGGGGGTTCGACTATGGCTACACCTTC,CASRDRGFDYGYTF
TRBV19,-,many,TRBJ1-5,TGTGCCAGTAGTACCCGCATGACTGATCAGCCCCAGCATTTT,CASSTRMTDQPQHF
TRBV11-3,TRBD2,-,TRBJ2-1,TGTGCCAGCAGTTATGATGGGACTAGAGATGAGCAGTTCTTC,CASSYDGTRDEQFF
TRBV7-6,-,many,TRBJ2-2,TGTGCCAGCAGCTCCGGGGCGGGAATTCCCACCGGGGAGCTGTTTTTT,CASSSGAGIPTGELFF
TRBV7-2,-,many,TRBJ2-1,TGTGCCAGCAGCTTAGCTAGCCGGGATGAGCAGTTCTTC,CASSLASRDEQFF